This T cell receptor (beta chain) appears in the sequencing data of a study of beta chain features in type 1 diabetes. Points from the study as a whole: Sampled from patients, naive, central memory and Treg TCRB repertoires appeared more similar than those sampled from healthy donors. Among patients with Type 1 diabetes, TCRB CDR3s were moderately but significantly shorter in every one of the four CD4+ subsets.

There are a few counts of this clone. Its antigen is unknown. Expressed TCRB transcripts were sequenced because the isolated RNA had all been reverse transcribed beforehand. Profiling relied on immunoSEQ multiplex PCR, and the TCRdb table lists in-frame clones only, not all of them. The sample shows about 340,000 clones, roughly 9% of them seen only once. The receptor comes from a man younger than 45 with type 1 diabetes. The material sequenced was central memory CD4+ T cells from blood.

The CDR3 sequence: CASGPGWTTAPVNEKLFF. CDR3 in DNA: TGTGCTAGTGGTCCAGGGTGGACGACGGCACCGGTTAATGAAAAACTGTTTTTT. The chain links TRBV12-5 to TRBJ1-4, with a tentative D call TRBD1 (5 bases). The CDR3 length is 18 residues. The V gene's germline CDR1 is LGHNT and CDR2 FRNRAP. Trimming took off 5 bases at V and 4 bases at J, with 23 bases between the two ends.